These 30 T cell receptor beta chains share one sample of origin, sequenced in a study of blood T cell repertoires in COVID-19. TCRdb keeps only in-frame clones here, not all; method: immunoSEQ multiplex PCR. The profile covers hundreds of thousands of clones, with about 90% appearing a single time and 0.65% to 0.85% taken by the ten largest. The specimen was peripheral blood. These receptors came from a man in his 60s with COVID-19, enrolled during active disease.

The CDR3 region is CASSTLAEPYNEQFF. CDR3 coding DNA: TGTGCCAGTAGTACCCTAGCGGAACCATACAATGAGCAGTTCTTC. The J gene is TRBJ2-1, the V gene TRBV19; 7 positions match TRBD2. CDR3 length: 15 residues. CDR1 and CDR2 from the germline V gene are LNHDA and SQIVND (reference sequence). Trimming took 4 bases from V and 4 from J; bases not matched to a gene: 7.

The chain links TRBV7-2 to TRBJ1-1; 8 nucleotides line up with TRBD1. There are 15 residues in the CDR3. Per the germline V gene, CDR1 is SGHTA and CDR2 is FQGNSA. Losses at the gene ends were 5 bases for V and 10 bases for J; bases not matched to a gene: 15. The CDR3 sequence: CASSPGGGTGRGAFF. CDR3 sequence (DNA): TGTGCCAGCAGCCCAGGGGGCGGGACAGGAAGGGGAGCTTTCTTT.

The chain is built from TRBV18 and TRBJ1-2; 7 bases fit TRBD1. With 2 bases clipped from V and 0 bases from J, the junction kept 9 bases outside the gene matches. Germline V CDR1 and CDR2: KGHSH, LQKENI. CDR3 length: 17 amino acids. As DNA, the CDR3 is TGTGCCAGCTCACCAGTAGGACAGGAACTTTCTAACTATGGCTACACCTTC. Its translation: CASSPVGQELSNYGYTF.

V usage is TRBV6-1 and J usage is TRBJ1-2, with a tentative D call TRBD1 (5 bases). The length of the CDR3 is 14 residues. V dropped 2 bases and J dropped 6 bases, with 13 bases sitting between them. Germline V gene lookup returns CDR1 MNHNS and CDR2 SASEGT. The CDR3 sequence: CASSENWGTDGYTF. The CDR3 nucleotides read TGTGCCAGCAGTGAAAACTGGGGGACTGATGGCTACACCTTC.

V and J are TRBV2 and TRBJ2-7; 10 bases line up with TRBD2. This CDR3 region has 15 residues. The germline V gene encodes CDR1 SNHLY and CDR2 FYNNEI. V dropped 6 bases and J dropped 5; count of bases not matched to a gene: 10. CDR3 sequence (DNA): TGTGCCAGCAGGGGAGTCAGCGGGGGGGCCCACGAGCAGTACTTC. Translating it yields CASRGVSGGAHEQYF.

J is TRBJ2-7 and V is TRBV12-1; TRBD1, the D gene given by the table, was not confirmed from the DNA. TRBV12-1 constitutes a pseudogene. CDR3 length equals 19 residues. CDR3 amino acids: CASSFAQRFTGQSRYEQYF. As DNA, the CDR3 is TGTGCCAGCAGCTTTGCGCAGAGGTTTACGGGACAGAGTAGGTACGAGCAGTACTTC.

The V gene is TRBV13, the J gene TRBJ2-7; no definite D call. Germline CDR1 and CDR2: PRHDT and FYEKMQ (reference sequence). V was trimmed by 6 bases and J by 1 base, leaving 22 bases between them. There are 17 residues in the CDR3. CDR3 DNA sequence: TGTGCCAGCAGTCTCATTGGCGATCCCGAGACTTCCTACGAGCAGTACTTC. It is translated as CASSLIGDPETSYEQYF. Variable domain in full (rest from reference TRBV13 and TRBJ2-7): AAGVIQSPRHLIKEKRETATLKCYPIPRHDTVYWYQQGPGQDPQFLISFYEKMQSDKGSIPDRFSAQQFSDYHSELNMSSLELGDSALYFCASSLIGDPETSYEQYFGPGTRLTVT.

This sequence joins TRBV5-1 and TRBJ2-1; possible D gene TRBD2, 6 bases. Germline lookup yields CDR1 SGHRS and CDR2 YFSETQ. Trimming removed 0 bases at V and 12 bases at J, with 13 bases between. This CDR3 has 13 amino acids. CDR3 protein: CASSLGAGSGQFF. The CDR3 nucleotides are TGCGCCAGCAGCTTGGGTGCGGGGAGTGGGCAGTTCTTC.

The rearrangement joins TRBV23-1 to TRBJ1-5; TRBD1 aligns across 7 bases. TRBV23-1 belongs to the ORF category, with a function that is uncertain. J was trimmed by 1 base and V by 0 bases; bases with no gene match: 6. The CDR3 consists of 17 residues. CDR3 DNA: TGCGCCAGCAGTCAATCCCACGCGGGACAGAGCAATCAGCCCCAGCATTTT. It translates to CASSQSHAGQSNQPQHF.

Written as DNA, the CDR3 is TGTGCCAGTAGTTCCCCGGGACAGGGATTCTACACTGAAGCTTTCTTT. Its translation is CASSSPGQGFYTEAFF. V is TRBV19 and J is TRBJ1-1; 9 nucleotides agree with TRBD1. The CDR3 is 16 residues long. Losses at the gene ends were 5 bases for V and 3 bases for J; bases not matched to a gene: 10. From germline, CDR1 is LNHDA and CDR2 SQIVND (reference sequence).

V and J are TRBV10-3 and TRBJ1-1, with D uncertain. The V end was cut by 2 bases, the J end by 1 base, with 8 bases between. This CDR3 spans 14 amino acids. Germline V gives CDR1 ENHRY, CDR2 SYGVKD. CDR3 sequence: CAISENNRNTEAFF. DNA for the CDR3: TGTGCCATCAGTGAGAATAACAGGAACACTGAAGCTTTCTTT.

The chain has TRBV5-1 and TRBJ1-4, with no clear D. Trimming cost V 7 bases and J 4 bases, with 11 bases left between them. The CDR3 loop spans 13 amino acids. Germline V gives CDR1 SGHRS, CDR2 YFSETQ. The CDR3 protein is CASAETNNEKLFF. The CDR3 DNA reads as TGCGCCAGCGCCGAGACTAATAATGAAAAACTGTTTTTT.

Comment on this clone: The same CDR3 also results from other DNA sequences found in this sample. The chain is built from TRBV18 and TRBJ1-2, with D perhaps matching TRBD1 (6 bases). Germline lookup yields CDR1 KGHSH and CDR2 LQKENI. V was cut by 1 base and J by 4 bases, with 7 bases left in between. The CDR3 contains 13 residues. The CDR3, as DNA: TGTGCCAGCTCACCACTGGACAGCTATGGCTACACCTTC. Translating it yields CASSPLDSYGYTF.

This chain uses TRBV7-3 with TRBJ2-2; the D is unclear. The germline V and J ends were trimmed by 0 bases and 2 bases, with 4 bases remaining between them. The CDR3 covers 14 residues. Germline V CDR1 and CDR2: SGHTA, FQGTGA. CDR3 region: CASSLTSNTGELFF. CDR3 nucleotides: TGTGCCAGCAGCTTAACGTCAAACACCGGGGAGCTGTTTTTT. The full variable domain, rest sourced from reference TRBV7-3 and TRBJ2-2, is GAGVSQTPSNKVTEKGKYVELRCDPISGHTALYWYRQSLGQGPEFLIYFQGTGAADDSGLPNDRFFAVRPEGSVSTLKIQRTERGDSAVYLCASSLTSNTGELFFGEGSRLTVL.

The chain couples TRBV18 to TRBJ2-2; D not resolved. CDR1 and CDR2 (germline): KGHSH, LQKENI. CDR3 length: 14 residues. V shed 0 bases and J shed 7 bases, with 9 bases lying between them. CDR3 region: CASSPPSVNGELFF. The CDR3 DNA sequence: TGTGCCAGCTCACCACCGTCAGTAAACGGGGAGCTGTTTTTT. The whole variable domain, remainder taken from reference TRBV18 and TRBJ2-2, is NAGVMQNPRHLVRRRGQEARLRCSPMKGHSHVYWYRQLPEEGLKFMVYLQKENIIDESGMPKERFSAEFPKEGPSILRIQQVVRGDSAAYFCASSPPSVNGELFFGEGSRLTVL.

The chain couples TRBV5-1 to TRBJ1-1; 7 bases are shared with TRBD1. Germline V CDR1 and CDR2: SGHRS, YFSETQ. V lost 4 bases, J lost 5 bases, and 17 bases stayed unmatched. This CDR3 has 17 amino acids. CDR3: CASSPGGTDLLRTEAFF. The DNA of the CDR3 is TGCGCCAGCAGCCCGGGCGGGACAGATCTTTTACGGACTGAAGCTTTCTTT.

The chain couples TRBV15 to TRBJ2-7; 9 nucleotides agree with TRBD1. CDR1 LNHNV and CDR2 YYDKDF come from the germline V gene (reference sequence). J lost 3 bases, V lost 0 bases, and 12 bases had no gene match. The CDR3 length is 18 residues. The CDR3 protein is CATSRDSLRQGVYYEQYF. In DNA form, the CDR3 reads TGTGCCACCAGCAGAGATTCCCTAAGACAGGGGGTTTACTACGAGCAGTACTTC.

The rearrangement joins TRBV10-3 to TRBJ2-2; D is possibly TRBD1 (6 bases). The length of the CDR3 is 14 residues. Germline CDR1 ENHRY, CDR2 SYGVKD. The ends were cut back, 3 bases at V and 1 base at J, with 6 bases in the middle. The CDR3 nucleotides read TGTGCCATCAGTGAACAGGGGAACACCGGGGAGCTGTTTTTT. Its translation: CAISEQGNTGELFF.

This chain connects TRBV27 to TRBJ1-6, with 8 bases identical to TRBD1. The CDR3 covers 14 residues. The V gene end was trimmed by 3 bases and the J gene end by 10 bases; junction bases not matched to a gene: 5. In germline, CDR1 is MNHEY, CDR2 SMNVEV (reference sequence). CDR3: CASSFGQGASPLHF. Written as DNA, the CDR3 is TGTGCCAGCAGTTTTGGGCAGGGGGCATCACCCCTCCACTTT.

This chain uses TRBV2 with TRBJ2-3; a possible D gene is TRBD2 (6 bases). V lost 6 bases and J lost 3, with 19 bases in between. The CDR3 consists of 16 residues. Looked up from germline, CDR1 is SNHLY and CDR2 is FYNNEI. The CDR3: CASRGTRSRSTDTQYF. CDR3 DNA sequence: TGTGCCAGCAGGGGGACTCGTAGCCGCTCTACAGATACGCAGTATTTT.

The gene calls are TRBV7-8 and TRBJ1-1; D may be TRBD1 (5 bases). The V end lost 5 bases, the J end lost 1 base, and 11 bases lay between the germline ends. This CDR3 is built from 14 residues. The germline gives CDR1 SGHVS, CDR2 FQNEAQ. The CDR3: CASSLGRGNTEAFF. DNA of the CDR3: TGTGCCAGCAGCCTGGGTAGGGGGAACACTGAAGCTTTCTTT.

The gene calls are TRBV6-4 and TRBJ2-1; 8 bases are a match to TRBD1. The germline gives CDR1 MRHNA, CDR2 SNTAGT. The V segment lost 8 bases and the J segment 5 bases; nucleotides outside the gene matches: 14. The CDR3 runs 16 residues. The CDR3 coding sequence is TGTGCCAGCTCACCCGCGACAGGGGTTCTTCACAATGAGCAGTTCTTC. This translates into CASSPATGVLHNEQFF.

This chain connects TRBV28 to TRBJ1-4, with 11 bases fitting TRBD1. CDR1 and CDR2 (germline): MDHEN, SYDVKM. After removal of 6 bases from V and 10 bases from J, the junction contained 7 bases not matched to a gene. The CDR3 is made up of 14 amino acids. The CDR3 DNA sequence: TGTGCCAGCAGAGATACGGGACAGGGGGGAAAACTGTTTTTT. Translating gives CASRDTGQGGKLFF.

The chain links TRBV7-9 to TRBJ1-1; 7 bases are a match to TRBD1. J was trimmed by 1 base and V by 7 bases; bases with no gene match: 6. Germline CDR1 and CDR2: SEHNR and FQNEAQ (reference sequence). This CDR3 has 14 amino acids. The CDR3, as DNA: TGTGCCAGCACCTTCGGGACAGCGAACACTGAAGCTTTCTTT. As protein: CASTFGTANTEAFF.

The chain uses TRBV7-2 and TRBJ2-1; maybe TRBD2 (5 bases). Trimming shortened V by 4 bases and J by 5 bases, and 15 bases separated the two germline ends. Germline values: CDR1 SGHTA, CDR2 FQGNSA. The CDR3 extends over 15 amino acids. CDR3 amino acids: CASSSWTGQNNEQFF. Here the CDR3 DNA reads TGTGCCAGCAGCTCCTGGACTGGTCAAAACAATGAGCAGTTCTTC.

The table lists this clone with a count of one. The gene calls are TRBV11-2 and TRBJ2-7; 8 bases are shared with TRBD1. The trim removed 5 bases at V and 7 bases at J, leaving 13 bases unmatched. Germline V lookup: CDR1 SGHAT, CDR2 FQNNGV. The CDR3 is 15 residues long. The DNA for the CDR3 is TGTGCCAGCAGCAGTCCGGACAGGGAAGGCGGTGAGCAGTACTTC. Translation gives CASSSPDREGGEQYF.

The chain recombines TRBV3-1 (or the pseudogene TRBV3-2) with TRBJ1-3; TRBD1 matches 9 bases. V gave up 0 bases and J gave up 7 bases; unmatched junction bases: 1. This CDR3 has 14 residues. Germline V gene lookup returns CDR1 LGHDT and CDR2 YNNKEL (reference sequence). For the CDR3, the DNA is TGTGCCAGCAGCCAAGATGACAGGGGGAACACCATATATTTT. This encodes CASSQDDRGNTIYF.

The CDR3 sequence: CATSRVRTGNSPLHF. DNA for the CDR3: TGTGCCACCAGCAGAGTTCGGACGGGGAACTCACCCCTCCACTTT. J is TRBJ1-6 and V is TRBV15; D is undetermined. The CDR3 is made up of 15 amino acids. Trimming stripped 1 base from V and 10 bases from J, with 14 bases between. The germline V gene encodes CDR1 LNHNV and CDR2 YYDKDF (reference sequence).

The chain links TRBV18 to TRBJ1-5, with 7 nucleotides matching TRBD1. The J segment lost 0 bases and the V segment lost 2 bases, leaving 4 bases of the junction unmatched. CDR1 KGHSH and CDR2 LQKENI come from the germline V gene. There are 16 residues in the CDR3. CDR3 DNA: TGTGCCAGCTCACCAGGACAGGTAGATAGCAATCAGCCCCAGCATTTT. It specifies CASSPGQVDSNQPQHF. The whole variable domain, remainder taken from reference TRBV18 and TRBJ1-5, is NAGVMQNPRHLVRRRGQEARLRCSPMKGHSHVYWYRQLPEEGLKFMVYLQKENIIDESGMPKERFSAEFPKEGPSILRIQQVVRGDSAAYFCASSPGQVDSNQPQHFGDGTRLSIL.

This clone was found once. The genes are TRBV5-6 and TRBJ1-6; TRBD1 aligns across 9 bases. This CDR3 contains 15 residues. V dropped 4 bases and J dropped 9; count of bases not matched to a gene: 8. Germline values: CDR1 SGHDT, CDR2 YYEEEE. The CDR3 nucleotides read TGTGCCAGCAGCCGAGGAGACAGGGGGGGTTCACCCCTCCACTTT. Its protein is CASSRGDRGGSPLHF.